These 3 T cell receptor beta chains came from one sample sequenced in a study of T cell repertoires in cytomegalovirus infection. One entry per CDR3 protein, called by TCRdb with MiXCR from the reads. In the table there are about 160,000 distinct CDR3 sequences, more than 15% of which are singletons. Sequenced material: CD8+ T cells from PBMCs. These receptors were collected from a human donor in good health (CMV status not recorded). Some clones in this sample may be carry-over from other donors' samples.

Here the CDR3 reads CAIRGGRANEQFF. The CDR3 region has the DNA TGTGCCATCAGGGGCGGGAGGGCCAATGAGCAGTTCTTC. The chain is built from TRBV10-3 and TRBJ2-1, with 9 bases matching TRBD2. V shed 6 bases, J shed 6 bases, and the junction held 3 bases outside the gene matches. The CDR3 spans 13 residues. Germline lookup yields CDR1 ENHRY and CDR2 SYGVKD.

This clonotype showed up just a few times. J is TRBJ2-3 and V is TRBV11-2; D not resolved. V dropped 8 bases and J dropped 7 bases, with 10 bases sitting between them. Germline V gene sequence: CDR1 SGHAT, CDR2 FQNNGV. This CDR3 is built from 11 residues. The CDR3 protein is CASPTPHTQYF. Here the CDR3 DNA reads TGTGCCAGCCCCACTCCCCATACGCAGTATTTT. The full variable domain, its missing parts supplied by reference TRBV11-2 and TRBJ2-3, is EAGVAQSPRYKIIEKRQSVAFWCNPISGHATLYWYQQILGQGPKLLIQFQNNGVVDDSQLPKDRFSAERLKGVDSTLKIQPAKLEDSAVYLCASPTPHTQYFGPGTRLTVL.

This clonotype was seen a few times. The chain uses TRBV7-2 and TRBJ1-1; D unresolved. V gave up 0 bases and J gave up 2 bases, with 10 bases separating them. The CDR3 is 15 residues long. CDR1 is SGHTA, CDR2 FQGNSA, per germline. Written as DNA, the CDR3 is TGTGCCAGCAGCTTAGCGCATTCAGTCAACACTGAAGCTTTCTTT. This sequence encodes CASSLAHSVNTEAFF.